This T cell receptor (beta chain) was found in a study of early T cells in non-severe SARS-CoV-2 infection. As for the study in general: The chains were unpaired, and the sequenced material was bulk RNA from unsorted whole blood. Broader study findings: Lookups in VDJdb leaned toward anti-spike CD8 responses and missed private and CD4 specificities.

At least ten counts were recorded for this clonotype. The antigen remains unidentified. Separate cDNA molecules each had unique molecular identifiers attached to them. TCRdb used MiXCR to reprocess the 5' RACE reads, holding one entry per CDR3 protein. The sample holds some 82,000 distinct CDR3 sequences; 9% to 14% are singletons and the top ten take about 2.6%. Germline CDR1 is SQVTM and CDR2 is ANQGSEA. After removal of 4 bases from V and 5 bases from J, the junction contained 1 base not matched to a gene. This CDR3 comprises 12 residues. Input material: whole blood. V gene TRBV29-1 combines with J gene TRBJ1-1; 10 bases line up with TRBD1. The TCR was taken from an adult who was a healthcare worker with PCR-confirmed SARS-CoV-2 infection or an uninfected control (not recorded which). Written as DNA, the CDR3 is TGCAGCGTTGGGGACAGGGGAACTGAAGCTTTCTTT. Protein product: CSVGDRGTEAFF.